These 28 T cell receptor beta chains came from one sample sequenced in a study of blood T cell repertoires in COVID-19. Profiling relied on immunoSEQ multiplex PCR, and the TCRdb table lists in-frame clones only, not all of them. The sample has approximately 54,000 clones; roughly 88% are singletons. Sequencing was done on a sample of peripheral blood. The receptors derive from a human donor in a cohort sampled during active COVID-19.

This clone was picked up one time. CDR3 nucleotide sequence: TGCGCCAGCAGCTTGCGGTCCATAGCGGGAGAAGTCTACAATGAGCAGTTCTTC. It specifies CASSLRSIAGEVYNEQFF. This chain links TRBV5-1 with TRBJ2-1; TRBD2 aligns across 9 bases. Germline values: CDR1 SGHRS, CDR2 YFSETQ. With V trimmed by 1 base and J by 3 bases, 11 bases remained unmatched. The CDR3 covers 18 residues.

The chain links TRBV24-1 to TRBJ2-3, with D unclear. V lost 10 bases to trimming and J lost 3 bases, with 10 bases between them. From germline, CDR1 is KGHDR and CDR2 SFDVKD. The CDR3 contains 12 residues. The CDR3 DNA reads as TGTGCCACGATGGGCCCGACAGATACGCAGTATTTT. Translating gives CATMGPTDTQYF.

This chain links TRBV7-9 with TRBJ2-1; 8 bases are shared with TRBD2. Per germline, CDR1 SEHNR and CDR2 FQNEAQ (reference sequence). Trimming removed 2 bases from V and 8 bases from J; junction bases left unmatched: 11. This CDR3 spans 16 amino acids. The CDR3 sequence: CASSLNGLAGPDEQFF. The DNA for the CDR3 is TGTGCCAGCAGCTTAAACGGGCTAGCGGGCCCCGATGAGCAGTTCTTC. Looking up the rest from reference TRBV7-9 and TRBJ2-1 gives the full variable domain: DTGVSQNPRHKITKRGQNVTFRCDPISEHNRLYWYRQTLGQGPEFLTYFQNEAQLEKSRLLSDRFSAERPKGSFSTLEIQRTEQGDSAMYLCASSLNGLAGPDEQFFGPGTRLTVL.

In this sample, this clone turned up once. The V and J genes are TRBV19 and TRBJ1-2, with a weak D call TRBD1 (6 bases). Trimming cost V 6 bases and J 1 base, with 18 bases left between them. Germline V gene lookup returns CDR1 LNHDA and CDR2 SQIVND (reference sequence). CDR3 length: 16 residues. As DNA, the CDR3 is TGTGCCAGTAGCCATAAGACAGGATCCTATAACTATGGCTACACCTTC. Protein product: CASSHKTGSYNYGYTF. Full variable domain (remainder filled in from reference TRBV19 and TRBJ1-2): DGGITQSPKYLFRKEGQNVTLSCEQNLNHDAMYWYRQDPGQGLRLIYYSQIVNDFQKGDIAEGYSVSREKKESFPLTVTSAQKNPTAFYLCASSHKTGSYNYGYTFGSGTRLTVV.

Regarding this clone: The junction departs from germline at one end; a sequencing error may be responsible. J is TRBJ2-2 and V is TRBV19; TRBD2 might be the D (5 bases). CDR1 and CDR2 from the germline V gene are LNHDA and SQIVND (reference sequence). The CDR3 is 16 amino acids. The CDR3 DNA reads TGTGCCAGTAACCCGGGGATGGGAGCGAAGACCGGGGAGCTGTTTTTT. It encodes CASNPGMGAKTGELFF.

The rearrangement joins TRBV14 to TRBJ1-2; D is unresolved. The CDR3 is 12 residues long. CDR1 and CDR2 (germline): SGHDN, FVKESK. The V end lost 3 bases, the J end lost 8 bases, and 10 bases lay between the germline ends. The CDR3 sequence is CASSQRTGGYTF. DNA of the CDR3: TGTGCCAGCAGCCAGAGGACGGGGGGCTACACCTTC.

This clone has a single count. The V gene is TRBV27, the J gene TRBJ2-1; the match to TRBD1 covers 9 bases. Trimming removed 4 bases from V and 9 bases from J; junction bases left unmatched: 4. The CDR3 has 13 residues. The germline gives CDR1 MNHEY, CDR2 SMNVEV (reference sequence). The CDR3: CASSWGQGTEQFF. The CDR3 region has the DNA TGTGCCAGCAGTTGGGGACAGGGAACTGAGCAGTTCTTC.

The V and J genes are TRBV18 and TRBJ2-7; 8 nucleotides match TRBD1. Germline CDR1 KGHSH, CDR2 LQKENI. With V trimmed by 3 bases and J by 7 bases, 8 bases remained unmatched. The CDR3 has 14 residues. The CDR3: CASSPDQGAREQYF. The CDR3 bases are TGTGCCAGCTCACCGGACCAGGGGGCGCGAGAGCAGTACTTC. The complete variable domain, with remaining parts taken from reference TRBV18 and TRBJ2-7, reads NAGVMQNPRHLVRRRGQEARLRCSPMKGHSHVYWYRQLPEEGLKFMVYLQKENIIDESGMPKERFSAEFPKEGPSILRIQQVVRGDSAAYFCASSPDQGAREQYFGPGTRLTVT.

The gene calls are TRBV2 and TRBJ2-7; tentatively, D is TRBD2 (5 bases). There are 14 residues in the CDR3. Germline CDR1 is SNHLY and CDR2 is FYNNEI. Trimming removed 11 bases at V and 0 bases at J, with 17 bases between. CDR3: CASTPGGSSYEQYF. Here the CDR3 DNA reads TGTGCCTCCACGCCCGGAGGATCCTCCTACGAGCAGTACTTC.

This sequence joins TRBV7-8 and TRBJ2-1; 8 positions match TRBD2. The CDR3 is made up of 15 amino acids. J gave up 8 bases and V 5 bases, and 11 bases lay outside the gene matches. From germline, CDR1 is SGHVS and CDR2 FQNEAQ. The CDR3 sequence is CASSLLAGWRDEQFF. The CDR3 nucleotides read TGTGCCAGCAGCCTCTTAGCGGGGTGGAGGGATGAGCAGTTCTTC.

The chain couples TRBV5-1 to TRBJ2-2, with D tentatively TRBD1 (5 bases). The CDR3 covers 16 residues. The germline V and J ends were trimmed by 6 bases and 5 bases, with 20 bases remaining between them. Germline assignment: CDR1 SGHRS and CDR2 YFSETQ. The CDR3 DNA reads TGCGCCAGCACGAACCTGGGGCAGGGTGGAACCGGGGAGCTGTTTTTT. It specifies CASTNLGQGGTGELFF.

The genes are TRBV19 and TRBJ2-6; D is uncertain. The CDR3 extends over 16 amino acids. Trimming removed 0 bases from V and 0 bases from J, with 6 bases in between. CDR1 LNHDA and CDR2 SQIVND come from the germline V gene (reference sequence). CDR3: CASSIDQDSGANVLTF. The CDR3 nucleotides read TGTGCCAGTAGTATAGATCAGGACTCTGGGGCCAACGTCCTGACTTTC.

This clone appeared a single time. The chain employs TRBV5-1 and TRBJ2-1, with D unclear. From germline, CDR1 is SGHRS and CDR2 YFSETQ. The CDR3 consists of 16 residues. The V end lost 0 bases, the J end lost 0 bases, and 10 bases lay between the germline ends. The CDR3 DNA sequence: TGCGCCAGCAGCTTGGATGTGGCGGCCTCCTACAATGAGCAGTTCTTC. The encoded protein is CASSLDVAASYNEQFF.

This clone has only a few counts. CDR3 nucleotides: TGCGCCAGCAGCCAACTCCCGGGGTATGGCTACACCTTC. Its translation: CASSQLPGYGYTF. The gene calls are TRBV4-1 and TRBJ1-2; D call uncertain. CDR1 is MGHRA and CDR2 is YSYEKL in the germline V gene. This CDR3 is built from 13 residues. V was clipped by 2 bases and J by 5 bases, with 9 bases between them.

The V gene is TRBV6-1, the J gene TRBJ1-6; D is unresolved. In germline, CDR1 is MNHNS, CDR2 SASEGT. The CDR3 runs to 14 residues. V was clipped by 2 bases and J by 4 bases, with 6 bases between them. The CDR3 is CASSETNYNSPLHF. The CDR3 region has the DNA TGTGCCAGCAGTGAAACAAATTATAATTCACCCCTCCACTTT.

The chain combines TRBV7-2 with TRBJ2-7, with 11 bases identical to TRBD2. CDR1 and CDR2 from the germline V gene are SGHTA and FQGNSA. This CDR3 has 14 amino acids. V dropped 0 bases and J dropped 9; count of bases not matched to a gene: 4. The CDR3 reads CASSLAASGGPQYF. The CDR3, as DNA: TGTGCCAGCAGCTTAGCAGCTAGCGGGGGGCCGCAGTACTTC.

J is TRBJ1-5 and V is TRBV19; possible D gene TRBD1, 6 bases. The CDR3 is 15 amino acids. Germline V gene lookup returns CDR1 LNHDA and CDR2 SQIVND (reference sequence). With 4 bases removed from V and 2 bases from J, the gap between germline ends came to 12 bases. CDR3 amino acids: CASSTVRGGNQPQHF. In nucleotides, the CDR3 is TGTGCCAGTAGTACGGTCAGGGGTGGCAATCAGCCCCAGCATTTT.

The chain recombines TRBV29-1 with TRBJ2-7; 9 bases align to TRBD1. This CDR3 is 14 amino acids long. Per the germline V gene, CDR1 is SQVTM and CDR2 is ANQGSEA. J lost 2 bases, V lost 5 bases, and 7 bases had no gene match. CDR3 DNA sequence: TGCAGCGTTAACCCGGGACAGGGACCCTACGAGCAGTACTTC. Encoded protein: CSVNPGQGPYEQYF.

V usage is TRBV5-6 and J usage is TRBJ2-2, with 10 bases matching TRBD1. The trim removed 3 bases at V and 7 bases at J, leaving 6 bases unmatched. The CDR3 runs 15 residues. Looked up from germline, CDR1 is SGHDT and CDR2 is YYEEEE. The DNA for the CDR3 is TGTGCCAGCAGCTCGGGGACAGGGGTAGTCGGGGAGCTGTTTTTT. Its protein product is CASSSGTGVVGELFF.

This chain links TRBV5-1 with TRBJ2-5; 7 nucleotides agree with TRBD2. J was trimmed by 2 bases and V by 1 base; bases with no gene match: 8. The CDR3 has 16 amino acids. The V gene's germline CDR1 is SGHRS and CDR2 YFSETQ. The CDR3 is CASSLQVGGGQETQYF. The CDR3 DNA follows: TGCGCCAGCAGCTTGCAGGTTGGCGGGGGACAAGAGACCCAGTACTTC.

V gene TRBV5-1 combines with J gene TRBJ1-1; no firm D call. Per germline, CDR1 SGHRS and CDR2 YFSETQ. The V end was cut by 4 bases, the J end by 0 bases, with 7 bases between. This CDR3 comprises 13 residues. The CDR3 coding sequence is TGCGCCAGCAGCGAACAGTTGAACACTGAAGCTTTCTTT. It yields the protein CASSEQLNTEAFF.

This clone was recorded only once. The chain is built from TRBV5-6 and TRBJ1-5; the D is unclear. V gave up 3 bases and J gave up 0 bases, with 13 bases separating them. The CDR3 runs to 16 residues. Per germline, CDR1 SGHDT and CDR2 YYEEEE. The CDR3 loop is CASSSARVHSNQPQHF. The CDR3 coding sequence is TGTGCCAGCAGCTCTGCCCGGGTTCATAGCAATCAGCCCCAGCATTTT.

The V and J genes are TRBV20-1 and TRBJ2-7, with 9 positions matching TRBD1. Germline V gene data show CDR1 as DFQATT and CDR2 as SNEGSKA (reference sequence). The CDR3 extends over 11 amino acids. Germline trimming cut 6 bases from V and 9 bases from J; bases unmatched to any gene: 6. The CDR3, as DNA: TGCAGTGCCCCCGGGACAGGGCGGCAGTACTTC. Translated: CSAPGTGRQYF.

The genes are TRBV7-2 and TRBJ1-5; D not resolved. V lost 5 bases, J lost 5 bases, and 19 bases lay in between. Germline CDR1 reads SGHTA; CDR2 reads FQGNSA. CDR3 length: 16 amino acids. The CDR3 nucleotides are TGTGCCAGCAGCCTCGAAGCGGGCCCTAGGCATCAGCCCCAGCATTTT. It codes for CASSLEAGPRHQPQHF.

The rearrangement links TRBV5-1 to TRBJ2-2; 9 bases map to TRBD2. In germline, CDR1 is SGHRS, CDR2 YFSETQ. The trim removed 1 base at V and 1 base at J, leaving 5 bases unmatched. The CDR3 runs to 17 residues. The CDR3 here is CASSLQTSGKNTGELFF. CDR3 DNA: TGCGCCAGCAGCTTGCAGACTAGCGGAAAGAACACCGGGGAGCTGTTTTTT.

This clone came up once. This chain uses TRBV5-5 with TRBJ1-4; D is ambiguous. Germline V lookup: CDR1 SGHKS, CDR2 YYEKEE (reference sequence). This CDR3 contains 15 residues. V lost 4 bases, J lost 4 bases, and 14 bases lay in between. The CDR3 here is CASSPGGRSNEKLFF. CDR3 DNA sequence: TGTGCCAGCAGCCCCGGAGGCCGAAGTAATGAAAAACTGTTTTTT.

This clone came up once. The rearrangement joins TRBV27 to TRBJ1-6; no clear D. Trimming left V 1 base short and J 12 bases short, with 16 bases between. Germline values: CDR1 MNHEY, CDR2 SMNVEV (reference sequence). The CDR3 spans 15 residues. CDR3 region: CASSLFAPAGEPLHF. In nucleotides, the CDR3 is TGTGCCAGCAGTTTATTCGCCCCCGCGGGTGAACCCCTCCACTTT.

The chain joins TRBV7-3 to TRBJ2-1, with 9 bases fitting TRBD1. Germline V gene sequence: CDR1 SGHTA, CDR2 FQGTGA. Losses at the gene ends were 4 bases for V and 1 base for J; bases not matched to a gene: 2. CDR3 length: 15 residues. The CDR3 DNA follows: TGTGCCAGCAGCTGGGGACAGGGTTCCTACAATGAGCAGTTCTTC. This gives the protein CASSWGQGSYNEQFF.